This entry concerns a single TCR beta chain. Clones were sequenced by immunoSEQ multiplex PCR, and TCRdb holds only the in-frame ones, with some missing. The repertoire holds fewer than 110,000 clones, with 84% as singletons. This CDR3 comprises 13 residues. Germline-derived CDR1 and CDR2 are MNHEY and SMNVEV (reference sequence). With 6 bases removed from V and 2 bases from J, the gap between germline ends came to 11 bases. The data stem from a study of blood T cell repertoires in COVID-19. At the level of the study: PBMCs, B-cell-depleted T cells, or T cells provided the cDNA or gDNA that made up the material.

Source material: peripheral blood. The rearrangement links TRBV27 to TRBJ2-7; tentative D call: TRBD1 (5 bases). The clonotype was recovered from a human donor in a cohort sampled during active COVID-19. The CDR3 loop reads CASSQGRAYEQYF. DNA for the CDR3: TGTGCCAGCAGCCAGGGCCGCGCCTACGAGCAGTACTTC.